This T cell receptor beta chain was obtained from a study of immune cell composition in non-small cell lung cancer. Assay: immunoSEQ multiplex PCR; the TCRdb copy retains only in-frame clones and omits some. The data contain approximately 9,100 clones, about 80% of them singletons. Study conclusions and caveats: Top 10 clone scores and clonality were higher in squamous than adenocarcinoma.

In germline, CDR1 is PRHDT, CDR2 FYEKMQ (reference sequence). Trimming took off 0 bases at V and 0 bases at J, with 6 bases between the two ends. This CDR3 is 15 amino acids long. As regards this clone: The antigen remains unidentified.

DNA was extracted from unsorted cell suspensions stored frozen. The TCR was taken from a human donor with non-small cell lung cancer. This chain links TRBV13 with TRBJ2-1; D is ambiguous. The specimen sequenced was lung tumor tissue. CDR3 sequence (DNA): TGTGCCAGCAGCTTAGGGGTAAACTCCTACAATGAGCAGTTCTTC. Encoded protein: CASSLGVNSYNEQFF.